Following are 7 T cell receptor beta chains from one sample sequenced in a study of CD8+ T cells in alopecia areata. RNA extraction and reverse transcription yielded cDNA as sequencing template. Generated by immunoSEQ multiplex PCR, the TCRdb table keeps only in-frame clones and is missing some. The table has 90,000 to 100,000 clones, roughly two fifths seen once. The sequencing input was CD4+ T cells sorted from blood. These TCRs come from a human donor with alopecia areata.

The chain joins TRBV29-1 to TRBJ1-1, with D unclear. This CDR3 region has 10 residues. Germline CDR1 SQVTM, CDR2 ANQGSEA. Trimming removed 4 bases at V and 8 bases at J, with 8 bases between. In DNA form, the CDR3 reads TGCAGCGTTGTTGCAACGGAAGCTTTCTTT. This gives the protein CSVVATEAFF. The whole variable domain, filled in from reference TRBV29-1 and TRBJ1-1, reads SAVISQKPSRDICQRGTSLTIQCQVDSQVTMMFWYRQQPGQSLTLIATANQGSEATYESGFVIDKFPISRPNLTFSTLTVSNMSPEDSSIYLCSVVATEAFFGQGTRLTVV.

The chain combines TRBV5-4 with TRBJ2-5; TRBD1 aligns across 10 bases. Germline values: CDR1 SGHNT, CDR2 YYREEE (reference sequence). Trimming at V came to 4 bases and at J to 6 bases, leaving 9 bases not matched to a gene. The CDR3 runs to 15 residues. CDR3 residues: CASSIPRQGAQTQYF. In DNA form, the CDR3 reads TGTGCCAGCAGCATACCGAGACAGGGGGCACAGACCCAGTACTTC.

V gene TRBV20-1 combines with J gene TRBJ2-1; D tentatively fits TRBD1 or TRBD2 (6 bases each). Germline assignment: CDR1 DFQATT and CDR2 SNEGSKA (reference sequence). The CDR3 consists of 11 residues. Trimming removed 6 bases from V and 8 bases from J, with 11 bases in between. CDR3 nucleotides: TGCAGTGCGATTAGGGGGGATGAGCAGTTCTTC. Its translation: CSAIRGDEQFF.

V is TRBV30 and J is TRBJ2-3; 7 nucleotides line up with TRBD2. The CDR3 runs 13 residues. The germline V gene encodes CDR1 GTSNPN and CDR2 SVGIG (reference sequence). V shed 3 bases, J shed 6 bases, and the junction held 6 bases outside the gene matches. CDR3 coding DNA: TGTGCCTGGAGCAGCCGGGACTACGATACGCAGTATTTT. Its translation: CAWSSRDYDTQYF.

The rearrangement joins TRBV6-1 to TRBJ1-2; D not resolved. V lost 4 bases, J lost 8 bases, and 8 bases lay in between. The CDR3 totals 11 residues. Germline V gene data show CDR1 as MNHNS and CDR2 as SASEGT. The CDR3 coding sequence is TGTGCCAGCAGTGGGACTCGGGGCTACACCTTC. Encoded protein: CASSGTRGYTF.

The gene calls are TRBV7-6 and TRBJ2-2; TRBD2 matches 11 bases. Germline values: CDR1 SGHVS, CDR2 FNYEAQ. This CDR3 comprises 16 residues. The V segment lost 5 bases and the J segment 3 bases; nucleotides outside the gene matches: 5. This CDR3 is CASSVTSGGYTGELFF. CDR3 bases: TGTGCCAGCAGCGTAACTAGCGGGGGATACACCGGGGAGCTGTTTTTT.

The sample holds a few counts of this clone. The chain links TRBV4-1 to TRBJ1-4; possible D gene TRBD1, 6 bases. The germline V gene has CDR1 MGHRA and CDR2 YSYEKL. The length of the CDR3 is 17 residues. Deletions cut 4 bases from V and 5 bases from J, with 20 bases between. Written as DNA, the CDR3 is TGCGCCAGCAGCCGTACGGGACACAGGACTGGGAATGAAAAACTGTTTTTT. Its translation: CASSRTGHRTGNEKLFF.